This TCR beta chain is from a study of T cell responses to AZD1222 COVID-19 vaccine (dated by TCRdb to 2020 to 2023). With regard to the full study: A total of approximately 240 trial participants underwent TCR sequencing, of whom around 200 received two doses of AZD1222 and some 25 received two doses of the MenACWY control vaccine. Trial participants were enrolled by age into subgroups of 18-55, 56-69 and 70-plus years, and 148, 28 and 57 TCR-sequenced participants, respectively, were included in these subgroups. Overall results and qualifications from the work: The 56-69-year group was small, and its depth increase did not reach significance, likely because of low power. The whole spike protein was spanned by vaccine-associated CD4 TCRs, and dominant responses were seen in regions 160-218 and 743-854. Most participants were white British and females outnumbered males, and the authors suggested that clonal diversity may have been underestimated. Reportedly, almost half of the unique spike-specific TCRs recognized epitopes lying outside the regions that are mutated in the B.1.351 and B.1.1.7 variants. After two AZD1222 doses, both the breadth and the depth of spike-specific TCRs were significantly higher than at day 0 and than in MenACWY recipients. Only a handful of AZD1222 recipients were SARS-CoV-2 seropositive at baseline, limiting conclusions about previously exposed vaccinees. Because no day 14 peak-response samples were available, the repertoires could be characterized only after the peak T cell response.

There are 13 amino acids in the CDR3, from cysteine to phenylalanine inclusive. Of the read, only the CDR3 DNA is kept; its 39 bases are in frame from base 1. V is clipped by 5 bases and J by 1 base, and the sequence between their germline boundaries is 8 bases long. A word on this clone: Its antigen is unknown. Base-call qualities are not available, and no considerably larger clone is one nucleotide away.

Per the publication, the time point label means: about 28 days (+/-7) after the second vaccine dose. The treatment or condition tag for this specimen amounts to: meningococcal conjugate vaccine given as trial control. Samples from vaccinated people were obtained from the UK trials COV001 and COV002, which included a single-blind randomized controlled phase 2/3 trial of AZD1222 (ChAdOx1 nCoV-19) in healthy adults. Trial participant PBMC samples were collected at day 0 and day 28 after the second dose for TCRbeta chain sequencing. The CDR3 regions of human TCRbeta chains were analyzed by immunosequencing. Under the source paper's analysis protocol: TCRs in the repertoires were compared against a reference library of SARS-CoV-2-specific TCRs that had been generated with the MIRA antigen-specificity platform. Breadth was defined as the fraction of unique TCRs that were SARS-CoV-2-associated, and depth was defined as the fraction of total T cells that were SARS-CoV-2-associated. Each spike-specific TCR was assigned to its reactive spike region and to a CD4 or CD8 class using the MIRA data. Log10-transformed breadth and depth values were compared by one-way ANOVA with Sidak's multiple comparisons tests. Not all clones reach the TCRdb copy of this immuneACCESS table, which keeps in-frame sequences only. Checked studies attribute under half of the gap to unresolved V genes and leave the rest unexplained. V and J calls and clone size are as listed in that table; D and trimming were resolved from the DNA. In all, the sample holds 65,000 to 80,000 clones, and roughly 91% of those were seen once. The ten largest account for approximately 5% of the sample.

The V and J segments used are TRBV12-3 or TRBV12-4 and TRBJ1-1; there is no confident call for the D gene. The material was peripheral blood, obtained 28 days after the second dose of the MenACWY control vaccine. The source of this sequence is an adult who received the MenACWY meningococcal vaccine as a control. The CDR3 protein sequence reads: CASSRRPNTEAFF. The sequenced DNA is TGTGCCAGCAGTAGAAGACCGAACACTGAAGCTTTCTTT.